This note documents a single T cell receptor beta chain sequence. This clonotype was found a few times. The specificity of this receptor is unknown. Per-base qualities were not stored, and no clone one base away is much larger. This entry comes from a study of response to subunit inactivated influenza vaccine (dated by TCRdb to the late 2010s). For the study in its entirety: To follow how T cells responded to a trivalent subunit inactivated influenza vaccine, the researchers relied on deep quantitative profiling of the T cell receptor repertoire.

After removal of 3 bases from V and 4 bases from J, the junction retains 4 bases not matched to a gene. The CDR3, cysteine through phenylalanine, is 14 amino acids long. Just the 42-base CDR3 DNA is kept, in frame starting at base 1. Looking up the germline V gene yields CDR1 SNHLY and CDR2 FYNNEI. The receptor library was made with RT-PCR. The sequencer was an Illumina HiSeq 2500. Using fastp at Q25 and MiXCR, TCRdb reprocessed the public reads and kept productive beta chains. Rows are combined by CDR3 protein, so each entry shows the most common genes and DNA. The sample table lists under 800,000 distinct CDR3 sequences, approximately 13% of them with a count of one. The top ten clones comprise 5.5% to 8% of the sample. The paper's findings and limits, for the study overall: It was suggested by the authors that each seasonal influenza vaccination may recruit only a limited number of new T cells.

Sequences were derived from PBMCs from blood, sampled 14 to 15 days before vaccination. The chain is made from TRBV2 and TRBJ2-3, and 7 junctional nucleotides match TRBD1. The sequence was collected from a man aged 45 to 65 who received an inactivated influenza vaccine. Donor details come from another sample of the same person, matched by shared clones. The DNA reads TGTGCCAGCAGTGATGACAGGGTGGCAGATACGCAGTATTTT. Its coded protein is CASSDDRVADTQYF.